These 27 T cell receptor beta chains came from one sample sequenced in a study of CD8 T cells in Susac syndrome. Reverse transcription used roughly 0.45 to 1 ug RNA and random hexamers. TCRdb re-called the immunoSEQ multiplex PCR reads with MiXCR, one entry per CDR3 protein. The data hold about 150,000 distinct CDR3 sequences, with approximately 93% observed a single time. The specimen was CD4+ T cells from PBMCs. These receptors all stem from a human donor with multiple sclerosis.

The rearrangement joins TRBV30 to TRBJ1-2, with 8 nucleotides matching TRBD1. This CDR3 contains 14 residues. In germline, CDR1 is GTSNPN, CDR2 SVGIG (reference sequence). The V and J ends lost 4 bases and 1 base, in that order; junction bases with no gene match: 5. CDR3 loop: CAWTSQGDNYGYTF. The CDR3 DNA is TGTGCCTGGACCTCACAGGGGGATAACTATGGCTACACCTTC.

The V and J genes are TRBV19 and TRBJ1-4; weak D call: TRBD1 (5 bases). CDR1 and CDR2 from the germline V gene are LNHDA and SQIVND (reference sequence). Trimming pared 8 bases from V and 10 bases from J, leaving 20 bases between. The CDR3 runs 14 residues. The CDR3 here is CASGTVGQSGKLFF. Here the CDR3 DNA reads TGTGCCAGTGGGACCGTTGGGCAAAGTGGAAAACTGTTTTTT.

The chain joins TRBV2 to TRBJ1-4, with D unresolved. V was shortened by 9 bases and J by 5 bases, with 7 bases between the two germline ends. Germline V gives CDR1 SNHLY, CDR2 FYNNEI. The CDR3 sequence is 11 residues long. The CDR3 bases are TGTGCCAGTCGTGGGAATGAAAAACTGTTTTTT. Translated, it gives CASRGNEKLFF.

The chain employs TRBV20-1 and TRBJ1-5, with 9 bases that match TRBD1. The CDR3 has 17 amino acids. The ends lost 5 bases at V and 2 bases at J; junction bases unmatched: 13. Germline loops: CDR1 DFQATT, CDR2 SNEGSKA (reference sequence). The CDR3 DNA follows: TGCAGTGCTGAACAGGGGGCTAGGGTAGGGGGCAATCAGCCCCAGCATTTT. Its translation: CSAEQGARVGGNQPQHF.

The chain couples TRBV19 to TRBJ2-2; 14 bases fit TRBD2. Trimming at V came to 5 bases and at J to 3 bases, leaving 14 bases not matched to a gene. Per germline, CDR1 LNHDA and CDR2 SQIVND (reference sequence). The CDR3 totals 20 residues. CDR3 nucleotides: TGTGCCAGTAGTCAGAACAGACTCCCGGGACTAGCGGGGGACACCGGGGAGCTGTTTTTT. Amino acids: CASSQNRLPGLAGDTGELFF.

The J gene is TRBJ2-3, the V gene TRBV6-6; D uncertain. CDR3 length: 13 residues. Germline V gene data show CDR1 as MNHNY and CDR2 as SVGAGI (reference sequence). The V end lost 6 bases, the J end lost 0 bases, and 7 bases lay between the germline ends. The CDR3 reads CASRPPSTDTQYF. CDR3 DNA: TGTGCCAGCAGACCCCCAAGCACAGATACGCAGTATTTT.

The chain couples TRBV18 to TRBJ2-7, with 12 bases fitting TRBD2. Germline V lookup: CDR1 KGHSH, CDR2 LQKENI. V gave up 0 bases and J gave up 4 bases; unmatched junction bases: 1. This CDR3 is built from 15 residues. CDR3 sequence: CASSPPGLAGYEQYF. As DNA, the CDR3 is TGTGCCAGCTCACCACCCGGACTAGCGGGGTACGAGCAGTACTTC.

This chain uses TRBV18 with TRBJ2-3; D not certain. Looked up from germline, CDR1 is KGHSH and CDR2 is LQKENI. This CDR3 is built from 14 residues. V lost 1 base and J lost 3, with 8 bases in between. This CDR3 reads CASSPLYATDTQYF. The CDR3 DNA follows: TGTGCCAGCTCACCACTTTACGCTACAGATACGCAGTATTTT. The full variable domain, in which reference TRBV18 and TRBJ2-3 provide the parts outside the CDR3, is NAGVMQNPRHLVRRRGQEARLRCSPMKGHSHVYWYRQLPEEGLKFMVYLQKENIIDESGMPKERFSAEFPKEGPSILRIQQVVRGDSAAYFCASSPLYATDTQYFGPGTRLTVL.

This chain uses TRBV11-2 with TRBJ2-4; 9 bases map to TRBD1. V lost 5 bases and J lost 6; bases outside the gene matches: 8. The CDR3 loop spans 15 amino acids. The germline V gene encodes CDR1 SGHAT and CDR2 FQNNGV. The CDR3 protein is CASSPLQGARNIQYF. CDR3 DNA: TGTGCCAGCAGCCCCCTACAGGGGGCGAGAAACATTCAGTACTTC. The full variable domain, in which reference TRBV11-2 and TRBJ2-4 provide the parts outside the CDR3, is EAGVAQSPRYKIIEKRQSVAFWCNPISGHATLYWYQQILGQGPKLLIQFQNNGVVDDSQLPKDRFSAERLKGVDSTLKIQPAKLEDSAVYLCASSPLQGARNIQYFGAGTRLSVL.

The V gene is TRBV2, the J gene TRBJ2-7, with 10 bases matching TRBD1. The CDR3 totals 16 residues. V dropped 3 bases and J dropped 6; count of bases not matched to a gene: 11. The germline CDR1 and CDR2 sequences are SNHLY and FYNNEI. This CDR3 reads CASSEVRQGARGEQYF. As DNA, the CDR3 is TGTGCCAGCAGTGAGGTGAGACAGGGGGCGAGAGGCGAGCAGTACTTC. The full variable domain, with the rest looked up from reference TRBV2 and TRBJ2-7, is EPEVTQTPSHQVTQMGQEVILRCVPISNHLYFYWYRQILGQKVEFLVSFYNNEISEKSEIFDDQFSVERPDGSNFTLKIRSTKLEDSAMYFCASSEVRQGARGEQYFGPGTRLTVT.

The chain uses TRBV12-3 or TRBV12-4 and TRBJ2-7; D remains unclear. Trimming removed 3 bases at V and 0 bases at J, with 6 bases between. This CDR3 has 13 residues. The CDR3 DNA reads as TGTGCCAGCAGTTTCGACAACTCCTACGAGCAGTACTTC. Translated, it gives CASSFDNSYEQYF.

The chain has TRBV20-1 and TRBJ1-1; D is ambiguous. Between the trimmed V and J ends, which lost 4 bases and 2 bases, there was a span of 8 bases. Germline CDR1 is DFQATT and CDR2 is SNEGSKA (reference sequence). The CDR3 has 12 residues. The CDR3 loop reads CSAIGLNTEAFF. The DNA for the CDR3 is TGCAGTGCTATAGGACTTAACACTGAAGCTTTCTTT.

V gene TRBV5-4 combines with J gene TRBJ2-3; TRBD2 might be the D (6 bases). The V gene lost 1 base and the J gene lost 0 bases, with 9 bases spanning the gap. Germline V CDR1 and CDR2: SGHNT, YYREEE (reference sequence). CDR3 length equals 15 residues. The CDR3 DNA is TGTGCCAGCAGCTTGACACTAGCAAGCACAGATACGCAGTATTTT. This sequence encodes CASSLTLASTDTQYF.

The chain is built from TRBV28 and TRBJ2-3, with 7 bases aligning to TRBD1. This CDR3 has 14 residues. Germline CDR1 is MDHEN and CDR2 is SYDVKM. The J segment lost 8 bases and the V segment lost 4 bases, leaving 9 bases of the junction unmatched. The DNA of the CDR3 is TGTGCCAGCAGTTCACAGGGGACCGGCGTTACGCAGTATTTT. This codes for CASSSQGTGVTQYF.

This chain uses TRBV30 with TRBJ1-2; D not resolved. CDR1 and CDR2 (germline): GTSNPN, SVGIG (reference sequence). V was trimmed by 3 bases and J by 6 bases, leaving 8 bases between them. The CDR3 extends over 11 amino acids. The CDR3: CAWSTGNGYTF. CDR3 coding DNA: TGTGCCTGGAGCACCGGGAATGGCTACACCTTC.

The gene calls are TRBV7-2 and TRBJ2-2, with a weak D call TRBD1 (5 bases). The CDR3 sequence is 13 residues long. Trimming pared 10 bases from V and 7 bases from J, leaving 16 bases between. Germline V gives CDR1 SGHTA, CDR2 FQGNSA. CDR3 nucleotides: TGTGCCACGCGGCTAGGGGCGGTCGGGGAGCTGTTTTTT. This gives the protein CATRLGAVGELFF.

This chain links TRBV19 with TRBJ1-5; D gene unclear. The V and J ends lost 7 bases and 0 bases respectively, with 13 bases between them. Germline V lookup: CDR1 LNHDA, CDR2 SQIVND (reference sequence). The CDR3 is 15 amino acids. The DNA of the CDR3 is TGTGCCAGTACCATAGAGGGAAATAGCAATCAGCCCCAGCATTTT. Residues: CASTIEGNSNQPQHF. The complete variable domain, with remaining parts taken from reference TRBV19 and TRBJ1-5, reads DGGITQSPKYLFRKEGQNVTLSCEQNLNHDAMYWYRQDPGQGLRLIYYSQIVNDFQKGDIAEGYSVSREKKESFPLTVTSAQKNPTAFYLCASTIEGNSNQPQHFGDGTRLSIL.

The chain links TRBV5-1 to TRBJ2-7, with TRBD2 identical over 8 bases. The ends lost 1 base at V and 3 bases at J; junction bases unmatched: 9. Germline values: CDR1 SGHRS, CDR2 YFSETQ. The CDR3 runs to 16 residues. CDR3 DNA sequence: TGCGCCAGCAGCTTGACGGGGCGGGGGGCTAACTACGAGCAGTACTTC. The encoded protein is CASSLTGRGANYEQYF.

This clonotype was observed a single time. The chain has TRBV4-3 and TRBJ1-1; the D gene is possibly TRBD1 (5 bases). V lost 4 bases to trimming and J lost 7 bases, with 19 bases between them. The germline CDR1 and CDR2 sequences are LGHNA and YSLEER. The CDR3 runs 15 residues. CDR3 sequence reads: CASSLNGAVLGEAFF. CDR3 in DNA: TGCGCCAGCAGCCTCAACGGGGCAGTCCTGGGTGAAGCTTTCTTT.

Written as DNA, the CDR3 is TGTGCCAGCAGTGAGGCACCCCAGAACACCGGGGAGCTGTTTTTT. This translates into CASSEAPQNTGELFF. The gene calls are TRBV2 and TRBJ2-2; D not certain. CDR3 length equals 15 residues. The V end was cut by 3 bases, the J end by 1 base, with 9 bases between. Germline CDR1 reads SNHLY; CDR2 reads FYNNEI.

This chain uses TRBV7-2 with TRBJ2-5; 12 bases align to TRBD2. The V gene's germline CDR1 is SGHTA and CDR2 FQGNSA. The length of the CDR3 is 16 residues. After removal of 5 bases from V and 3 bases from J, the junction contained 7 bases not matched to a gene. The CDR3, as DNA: TGTGCCAGCAGCAAGTCACTAGCGGGGGGAAAAGAGACCCAGTACTTC. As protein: CASSKSLAGGKETQYF. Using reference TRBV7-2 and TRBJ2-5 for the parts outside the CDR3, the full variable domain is GAGVSQSPSNKVTEKGKDVELRCDPISGHTALYWYRQSLGQGLEFLIYFQGNSAPDKSGLPSDRFSAERTGGSVSTLTIQRTQQEDSAVYLCASSKSLAGGKETQYFGPGTRLLVL.

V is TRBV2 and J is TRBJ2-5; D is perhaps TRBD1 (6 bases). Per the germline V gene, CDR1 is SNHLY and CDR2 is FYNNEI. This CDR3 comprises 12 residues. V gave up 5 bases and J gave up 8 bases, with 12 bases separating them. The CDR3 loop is CASSQLGGTQYF. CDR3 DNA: TGTGCCAGCAGTCAGTTAGGGGGAACCCAGTACTTC.

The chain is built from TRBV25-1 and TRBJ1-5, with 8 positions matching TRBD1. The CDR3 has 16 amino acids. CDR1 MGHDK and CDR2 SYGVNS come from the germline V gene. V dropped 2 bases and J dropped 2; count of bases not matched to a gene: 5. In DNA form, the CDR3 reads TGTGCCAGCAGTGAACGTGGGACAGGAGGCAATCAGCCCCAGCATTTT. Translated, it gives CASSERGTGGNQPQHF.

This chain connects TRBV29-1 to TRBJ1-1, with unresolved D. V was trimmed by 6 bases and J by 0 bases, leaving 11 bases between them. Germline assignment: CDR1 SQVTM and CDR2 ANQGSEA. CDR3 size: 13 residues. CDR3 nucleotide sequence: TGCAGCGTAACCCCACAACTGAACACTGAAGCTTTCTTT. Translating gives CSVTPQLNTEAFF.

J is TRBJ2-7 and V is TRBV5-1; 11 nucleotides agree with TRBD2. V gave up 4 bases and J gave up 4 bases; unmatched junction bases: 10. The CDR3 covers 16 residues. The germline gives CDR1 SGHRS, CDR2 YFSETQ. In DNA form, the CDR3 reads TGCGCCAGCAGCATACAACCTAGCGGGGGGATGTACGAGCAGTACTTC. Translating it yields CASSIQPSGGMYEQYF.

DNA for the CDR3: TGTGCCAGCAGTTACTCGACAGGGGGCTCCTTCTCCTATGGCTACACCTTC. Its translation is CASSYSTGGSFSYGYTF. This rearrangement joins TRBV6-5 to TRBJ1-2, with 10 bases fitting TRBD1. The V and J ends lost 0 bases and 4 bases, in that order; junction bases with no gene match: 8. Germline values: CDR1 MNHEY, CDR2 SVGAGI. This CDR3 is 17 amino acids long.

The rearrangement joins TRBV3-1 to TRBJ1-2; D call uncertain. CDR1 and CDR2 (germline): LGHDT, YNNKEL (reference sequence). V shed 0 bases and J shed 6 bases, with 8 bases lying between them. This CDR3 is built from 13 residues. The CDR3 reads CASSQDSSNGYTF. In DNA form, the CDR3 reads TGTGCCAGCAGCCAAGATTCCAGCAATGGCTACACCTTC.